This is a list of T cell receptor beta chains from one sample in a study of molecular identifiers for immune sequencing clone quantification. TCRdb re-called the PCR reads with MiXCR, one entry per CDR3 protein. The sample has hundreds of thousands of distinct CDR3 sequences, around 21% seen once. The sequenced material came from naive CD8+ T cells from blood, with Jurkat cell RNA spiked in. The receptors stem from a human donor in good health. Some libraries in this study had Jurkat cell RNA spiked in. Both conserved end residues are part of each CDR3. The D gene is left open where the match is weak. Some rows mark clone size as missing; the rest say once, few, many or name a class of expanded clone.

j_call | v_call | d_call | clone_size | cdr3_nt | cdr3_aa
TRBJ1-5 | TRBV25-1 | - | few | TGTGCCATCCTGGAGGTTTACGGCAATCAGCCCCAGCATTTT | CAILEVYGNQPQHF
TRBJ2-5 | TRBV9 | - | - | TGTGCCAGCAGCCCGAGGGGAACGACTCAAGAGACCCAGTACTTC | CASSPRGTTQETQYF
TRBJ2-3 | TRBV20-1 | - | few | TGCAGTGCTAGTGTTCTAGTGACAGATACGCAGTATTTT | CSASVLVTDTQYF
TRBJ1-1 | TRBV13 | - | - | TGTGCCAGCAGCTTACGACGGGGTAACGGCGCTTTCTTT | CASSLRRGNGAFF
TRBJ2-6 | TRBV27 | TRBD1 | many | TGTGCCAGCAGATTCGGACAGGGCTCTGGGGCCAACGTCCTGACTTTC | CASRFGQGSGANVLTF
TRBJ2-7 | TRBV3-1 | - | - | TGTGCCAGCAGCCCTATACGGGACGCGAGCTCCTACGAGCAGTACTTC | CASSPIRDASSYEQYF
TRBJ2-3 | TRBV13 | TRBD2 | - | TGTGCCAGCAGCCATCCGGGACTAGCGGGAGGTAGAACAGATACGCAGTATTTT | CASSHPGLAGGRTDTQYF
TRBJ2-5 | TRBV6-2/TRBV6-3 | TRBD2 | - | TGTGCCAGCACCCTGGGGCTAGCGGTTCGTGAGACCCAGTACTTC | CASTLGLAVRETQYF
TRBJ2-1 | TRBV12-3/TRBV12-4 | - | few | TGTGCCAGCAGCGGGGGACTCTCCGACTACAATGAGCAGTTCTTC | CASSGGLSDYNEQFF
TRBJ2-2 | TRBV5-1 | - | many | TGCGCCAGCAGCCCCACGGTGGGTTACACCGGGGAGCTGTTTTTT | CASSPTVGYTGELFF
TRBJ1-1 | TRBV12-5 | - | few | TGTGCTAGTGGTCTGAGACAGTTCATGAACACTGAAGCTTTCTTT | CASGLRQFMNTEAFF
TRBJ2-4 | TRBV28 | - | many | TGTGCCAGCAGTGAGACAGGAATCCCCAAAAACATTCAGTACTTC | CASSETGIPKNIQYF
TRBJ2-3 | TRBV20-1 | - | many | TGCAGTGCTAGGGCAATCGAGACAGATACGCAGTATTTT | CSARAIETDTQYF
TRBJ1-1 | TRBV18 | - | many | TGTGCCAGCTCACCTGGTACGGGGCTGGGAGCTTTCTTT | CASSPGTGLGAFF